These T cell receptor beta chains were read from a single sample in a study of cytomegalovirus exposure and HLA in healthy donors. Data came from immunoSEQ multiplex PCR; TCRdb stores just in-frame clones and leaves some out. Of around 94,000 clones in the sample, nearly 65% are singletons; the top ten hold around 5%. The sample was PBMCs. Receptor source: a human donor in good health. Both conserved end residues are part of each CDR3. D genes are given only for firm matches. Size is stated for part of the rows, as once, few or many counts, or as a class when the clone is expanded.

j_gene: TRBJ2-2; v_gene: TRBV28; abundance: NA; d_gene: TRBD1; CDR3nt: TGTGCCAGCAGTACCTGGGGACAGGGGGGCACCGGGGAGCTGTTTTTT; CDR3aa: CASSTWGQGGTGELFF
j_gene: TRBJ1-2; v_gene: TRBV6-5; abundance: NA; d_gene: NA; CDR3nt: TGTGCCAGCAGTGACACAGACACGTACTATGGCTACACCTTC; CDR3aa: CASSDTDTYYGYTF
j_gene: TRBJ2-1; v_gene: TRBV28; abundance: NA; d_gene: NA; CDR3nt: TGTGCCAGCAGTTCCCTTTTCGCGGGACAGAGGGCCTACAATGAGCAGTTCTTC; CDR3aa: CASSSLFAGQRAYNEQFF
j_gene: TRBJ1-5; v_gene: TRBV7-9; abundance: NA; d_gene: TRBD1; CDR3nt: TGTGCCAGCAGCTCGCGGACAGGAAATAGCAATCAGCCCCAGCATTTT; CDR3aa: CASSSRTGNSNQPQHF
j_gene: TRBJ2-3; v_gene: TRBV28; abundance: NA; d_gene: TRBD2; CDR3nt: TGTGCCAGCAGTTCCGGCGGGAGTGGGGCAGATACGCAGTATTTT; CDR3aa: CASSSGGSGADTQYF
j_gene: TRBJ2-2; v_gene: TRBV11-2; abundance: few; d_gene: TRBD1; CDR3nt: TGTGCCAGCAGCATAAGGACAGGGGGCATCGTAACCGGGGAGCTGTTTTTT; CDR3aa: CASSIRTGGIVTGELFF
j_gene: TRBJ1-1; v_gene: TRBV7-8; abundance: NA; d_gene: NA; CDR3nt: TGTGCCAGCAGCGAGGGGGAGGGAGGGCACACTGAAGCTTTCTTT; CDR3aa: CASSEGEGGHTEAFF
j_gene: TRBJ2-6; v_gene: TRBV7-2; abundance: NA; d_gene: NA; CDR3nt: TGTGCCAGCAGCTTAGGGACACCCTACTCTGGGGCCAACGTCCTGACTTTC; CDR3aa: CASSLGTPYSGANVLTF
j_gene: TRBJ2-7; v_gene: TRBV5-5; abundance: few; d_gene: NA; CDR3nt: TGTGCCAGCACCCATTGGGGGGTCTACGAGCAGTACTTC; CDR3aa: CASTHWGVYEQYF
j_gene: TRBJ2-4; v_gene: TRBV7-2; abundance: few; d_gene: TRBD1; CDR3nt: TGTGCCAGCAGCTTGCAGGGGGCTCCCCTACGAGCCAAAAACATTCAGTACTTC; CDR3aa: CASSLQGAPLRAKNIQYF
j_gene: TRBJ2-7; v_gene: TRBV27; abundance: few; d_gene: TRBD1; CDR3nt: TGTGCCAGCAGTTGGGGGACAGGGGGGGCCTACGAGCAGTACTTC; CDR3aa: CASSWGTGGAYEQYF
j_gene: TRBJ1-1; v_gene: TRBV5-1; abundance: NA; d_gene: TRBD1; CDR3nt: TGCGCCAGCAGCTCCACAGGGGAGAGGACTGAAGCTTTCTTT; CDR3aa: CASSSTGERTEAFF
j_gene: TRBJ2-2; v_gene: TRBV9; abundance: NA; d_gene: NA; CDR3nt: TGTGCCAGCACGAGAGTCAACACCGGGGAGCTGTTTTTT; CDR3aa: CASTRVNTGELFF
j_gene: TRBJ2-1; v_gene: TRBV4-1; abundance: NA; d_gene: TRBD2; CDR3nt: TGCGCCAGCAGTCCCGCGGGGGTAGCGGGAGGGCCGGCCTACAATGAGCAGTTCTTC; CDR3aa: CASSPAGVAGGPAYNEQFF
j_gene: TRBJ1-1; v_gene: TRBV7-6; abundance: NA; d_gene: TRBD1; CDR3nt: TGTGCCAGCAGCTTAGGAACCGGGACAGGGGAGGCTGAAGCTTTCTTT; CDR3aa: CASSLGTGTGEAEAFF
j_gene: TRBJ1-2; v_gene: TRBV28; abundance: once; d_gene: NA; CDR3nt: TGTGCCAGCAGTTTATTGACAGGCGCGTCCACCTTC; CDR3aa: CASSLLTGASTF
j_gene: TRBJ2-1; v_gene: TRBV19; abundance: NA; d_gene: NA; CDR3nt: TGTGCCAGTAGTATAGATTGGACAGCATCCTACAATGAGCAGTTCTTC; CDR3aa: CASSIDWTASYNEQFF
j_gene: TRBJ2-2; v_gene: TRBV28; abundance: NA; d_gene: NA; CDR3nt: TGTGCCAGCAGTTCAAGAGGGTTGGGCACCGGGGAGCTGTTTTTT; CDR3aa: CASSSRGLGTGELFF
j_gene: TRBJ2-1; v_gene: TRBV14; abundance: few; d_gene: NA; CDR3nt: TGTGCCAGCAGCCACCCCCCCAGACAGGTGCAGTTCTTC; CDR3aa: CASSHPPRQVQFF
j_gene: TRBJ2-5; v_gene: TRBV28; abundance: NA; d_gene: TRBD2; CDR3nt: TGTGCCAGCAGTTTGGGGACTAGCGGGAGGCAAGAGACCCAGTACTTC; CDR3aa: CASSLGTSGRQETQYF
j_gene: TRBJ2-1; v_gene: TRBV19; abundance: few; d_gene: TRBD2; CDR3nt: TGTGCCAGTAGTCCTGGTAGCGGGAGGGACAATGAGCAGTTCTTC; CDR3aa: CASSPGSGRDNEQFF
j_gene: TRBJ1-4; v_gene: TRBV4-1; abundance: few; d_gene: NA; CDR3nt: TGCGCCAGCAGCCCTACAGGGCCAAATGAAAAACTGTTTTTT; CDR3aa: CASSPTGPNEKLFF
j_gene: TRBJ2-7; v_gene: TRBV5-1; abundance: NA; d_gene: TRBD1; CDR3nt: TGCGCCAGCAGCGCACAGGGGCTAGCCTACGAGCAGTACTTC; CDR3aa: CASSAQGLAYEQYF
j_gene: TRBJ2-2; v_gene: TRBV19; abundance: NA; d_gene: TRBD1; CDR3nt: TGTGCCAGTAGTGTACCCTCGACAGGGGGCACCGGGGAGCTGTTTTTT; CDR3aa: CASSVPSTGGTGELFF
j_gene: TRBJ2-2; v_gene: TRBV19; abundance: few; d_gene: TRBD2; CDR3nt: TGTGCCAGTAGTATCGGGCTAGCGGGAGTAACCGGGGAGCTGTTTTTT; CDR3aa: CASSIGLAGVTGELFF
j_gene: TRBJ2-3; v_gene: TRBV12-2; abundance: few; d_gene: NA; CDR3nt: TGTGCAAGTCGCTTAAGGGGAGGTCAGCGGCGAAGCACAGATACGCAGTATTTT; CDR3aa: CASRLRGGQRRSTDTQYF
j_gene: TRBJ2-2; v_gene: TRBV6-6; abundance: NA; d_gene: NA; CDR3nt: TGTGCCAGCAGTTACCTGAACTCTCCCCCCGGGGAGCTGTTTTTT; CDR3aa: CASSYLNSPPGELFF
j_gene: TRBJ2-3; v_gene: TRBV15; abundance: NA; d_gene: TRBD2; CDR3nt: TGTGCCACCAGCAGCCTCCTAGCGGGAGTGACAGATACGCAGTATTTT; CDR3aa: CATSSLLAGVTDTQYF
j_gene: TRBJ2-1; v_gene: TRBV27; abundance: NA; d_gene: TRBD2; CDR3nt: TGTGCCAGCAGTTTAGGCGGGAGCTCCTACAATGAGCAGTTCTTC; CDR3aa: CASSLGGSSYNEQFF
j_gene: TRBJ1-1; v_gene: TRBV11-2; abundance: NA; d_gene: NA; CDR3nt: TGTGCCAGCAGCTGGAGAAACGGAACTTTCTTT; CDR3aa: CASSWRNGTFF
j_gene: TRBJ1-1; v_gene: TRBV7-9; abundance: NA; d_gene: TRBD1; CDR3nt: TGTGCCAGCAGCTCCGGGACAGGGGTCAACACTGAAGCTTTCTTT; CDR3aa: CASSSGTGVNTEAFF
j_gene: TRBJ2-7; v_gene: TRBV5-1; abundance: NA; d_gene: NA; CDR3nt: TGCGCCAGCAGCTTGGTCGTAACAAACTCCTACGAGCAGTACTTC; CDR3aa: CASSLVVTNSYEQYF
j_gene: TRBJ2-7; v_gene: TRBV5-1; abundance: NA; d_gene: NA; CDR3nt: TGCGCCAGCAGGCGGGCAGGGGGGCCCTACGAGCAGTACTTC; CDR3aa: CASRRAGGPYEQYF
j_gene: TRBJ2-3; v_gene: TRBV19; abundance: NA; d_gene: TRBD1; CDR3nt: TGTGCCAGTGCAGGGGGCATCTCGGATACGCAGTATTTT; CDR3aa: CASAGGISDTQYF
j_gene: TRBJ1-1; v_gene: TRBV29-1; abundance: NA; d_gene: TRBD1; CDR3nt: TGCAGCGTTGTGGGGACAGCGGGCAAGAACACTGAAGCTTTCTTT; CDR3aa: CSVVGTAGKNTEAFF
j_gene: TRBJ2-5; v_gene: TRBV29-1; abundance: NA; d_gene: NA; CDR3nt: TGCAGCGTTGAACGGTTCGAGGGCCGGGAGACCCAGTACTTC; CDR3aa: CSVERFEGRETQYF
j_gene: TRBJ1-2; v_gene: TRBV7-9; abundance: NA; d_gene: TRBD1; CDR3nt: TGTGCCAGCAGCTTAGCCGGGACAGGGGACAACTATGGCTACACCTTC; CDR3aa: CASSLAGTGDNYGYTF
j_gene: TRBJ2-1; v_gene: TRBV6-6; abundance: few; d_gene: TRBD2; CDR3nt: TGTGCCAGCAGTTACGGGACTAGCGGGAGGAATGAGCAGTTCTTC; CDR3aa: CASSYGTSGRNEQFF
j_gene: TRBJ2-2; v_gene: TRBV19; abundance: few; d_gene: TRBD2; CDR3nt: TGTGCCAGTAGTATTCTTCCTAGCGGGAGGAGCGGGGAGCTGTTTTTT; CDR3aa: CASSILPSGRSGELFF
j_gene: TRBJ2-3; v_gene: TRBV11-2; abundance: NA; d_gene: TRBD1; CDR3nt: TGTGCCAGCAGCGGAAGGACAGGGAGCACAGATACGCAGTATTTT; CDR3aa: CASSGRTGSTDTQYF
j_gene: TRBJ2-5; v_gene: TRBV5-1; abundance: NA; d_gene: TRBD1; CDR3nt: TGCGCCAGCAGCTTACGGACAGGGGGCGACGAGACCCAGTACTTC; CDR3aa: CASSLRTGGDETQYF
j_gene: TRBJ1-3; v_gene: TRBV29-1; abundance: NA; d_gene: NA; CDR3nt: TGCAGCGTTGGCCATGCAGGGGCGGGAAACACCATATATTTT; CDR3aa: CSVGHAGAGNTIYF
j_gene: TRBJ2-3; v_gene: TRBV19; abundance: NA; d_gene: NA; CDR3nt: TGTGCCAGTAGTATATACAGGGATGCAGATACGCAGTATTTT; CDR3aa: CASSIYRDADTQYF
j_gene: TRBJ1-5; v_gene: TRBV28; abundance: NA; d_gene: NA; CDR3nt: TGTGCCAGCAGCCCAGCGAGCCGGCAGCTAACACCCCAGCATTTT; CDR3aa: CASSPASRQLTPQHF